Here is one T cell receptor (beta chain) with its context. This clonotype occurred many times. Its antigen specificity is not known. Base qualities were left out, and no much larger clone turns up one base away. These data are taken from a study of regulatory T cells in long-lasting Graves disease (dated by TCRdb to 2020 to 2022). Study-level background: Patients with newly diagnosed Graves' disease had been on antithyroid drugs for under 3 months. The study was registered as a clinical trial and conducted in China. A total of some 35 samples underwent TCR sequencing: about 13 from persistent and around 20 from newly diagnosed Graves' disease patients. Persistent Graves' disease patients were compared with newly diagnosed Graves' disease patients by peripheral blood TCR sequencing and RNA sequencing.

CDR1 and CDR2, looked up from the germline V gene, are SGHRS and YFSETQ. The germline ends are 18 bases apart after V is trimmed by 0 bases and J by 3 bases. The cysteine opens and the phenylalanine closes a CDR3 of 17 amino acids. The read is trimmed to its CDR3 DNA, 51 bases read in frame from base 1. The library was built by means of multiplex PCR. These reads were obtained on an Illumina HiSeq 4000. To build TCR beta libraries, CDR3 regions were amplified by Arm-PCR using iRepertoire HTBI primers. Gel purification was performed on PCR products prior to sequencing. In the paper's pipeline: Gene usage analysis of CDR3 amino acid clonotypes used the roughly 60 TRBV and about 14 TRBJ segments found across samples. COPE and FqMerger were used to merge filtered high-quality paired reads into contigs. Contigs were aligned with BLAST to IMGT TRBV, TRBD and TRBJ reference genes, and CDR3 was defined per IMGT. Any clonotype with a frequency above 0.1% was counted as a highly expanded clone. Shannon entropy served as the measure of repertoire diversity, while the Gini coefficient captured V-J evenness. Clonotypes shared by more than one individual were considered public. TCRdb took the public reads, trimmed them with fastp at Q25, ran MiXCR for clone calling and kept in-frame beta chains. Here each entry gathers all rows of one CDR3 protein and keeps the most common genes and DNA. These V and J calls derive from TCRdb rather than the authors' analysis. Present in this sample are about 540,000 distinct CDR3 sequences, 13% of which were seen just once. Roughly a tenth of the sample is in the top ten clones.

The time point label on this specimen signifies: newly diagnosed GD, antithyroid drugs for less than 3 months. For both TCR sequencing and RNA sequencing, RNA was extracted from PBMCs using TRIzol. The diagnosis of Graves' disease was made according to American Thyroid Association guidelines. The patients came from an endocrinology department in Xi'an, China. From each patient, roughly 9 milliliters of peripheral blood was collected into an EDTA anticoagulant tube. PBMCs were isolated by Ficoll Paque Plus density gradient separation without further T cell sorting. An Agilent 2100 Bioanalyzer and agarose gel were used to assess RNA quality, and a NanoDrop 2000 was used to measure RNA concentration. The investigation overall reported the following: Because the primary lesion, thyroid tissue, could not be accessed, the study looked at peripheral blood alone. Patients with persistent disease shared more public clonotypes (approximately 2,500) than newly diagnosed patients did (966). As a limitation, the authors acknowledged that the small sample size may reduce accuracy. Compared with newly diagnosed patients, persistent Graves' disease patients had lower TCR Shannon entropy and fewer highly expanded clones, which suggests clonal expansion. Persistent disease showed preferential use of TRBV28, TRBJ1-2 and TRBJ2-5, whereas newly diagnosed disease favored TRBV20-1 and TRBJ2-1. Sequencing and analysis were limited to the TCR beta chain.

In addition, the sample was reused for a study of T cells in Graves' hyperthyroidism and ophthalmopathy. The second source states: Stable Graves' hyperthyroidism was defined as the absence of progression to ophthalmopathy over 18 months of follow-up. Hyperthyroidism patients were aged 18 to 65 years and newly diagnosed, with disease duration of less than 2 months. Patients with uncontrolled infections, other autoimmune diseases, pregnancy or lactation were excluded. Diagnoses relied on clinical symptoms, serum thyroxine and TRAb, thyroid ultrasound and orbital computed tomography. For the first round of RT-PCR on the TCR CDR3, the HTBI primer set was used together with the Qiagen OneStep RT-PCR kit. Blood samples also contained most of the expanded thyroid clonotypes (frequency above 0.001), which suggests that blood repertoires may reflect thyroid immune responses. A 13 V-J signature model separated ophthalmopathy from stable hyperthyroidism, with about 88% sensitivity and 81.08% specificity in cross-validation and 80%/75% in testing. In validation, the model predicted progression to ophthalmopathy a median of roughly six months before onset, with about 67% sensitivity and 72.22% specificity. A discovery cohort of around 100 patients, 43 with Graves' ophthalmopathy and approximately 60 with stable Graves' hyperthyroidism, was used to find distinguishing TCR V-J signatures. Prospective prediction of ophthalmopathy was tested in an independent validation cohort consisting of 18 hyperthyroidism patients and some 17 patients who later progressed to ophthalmopathy. The approximately 98 discovery patients were randomly divided into training and test sets at a 7:3 ratio. The study also compared thyroid tissue and blood T-cell repertoires from more than 5 Graves' hyperthyroidism patients. After blood sampling, hyperthyroidism patients were treated with methimazole at a starting dose of 30 mg daily, and ophthalmopathy patients were treated with high-dose intravenous methylprednisolone. Libraries were constructed in a second round of multiplex PCR, after which size selection and purification were carried out. The libraries were sequenced on an Illumina HiSeq2000 using paired-end 100 bp reads. SOAPnuke was used to process the raw data, throwing out any read that contained adapters or uncalled bases, had a mean Phred below 15, or lacked an exact constant-primer or identifier match. High-quality paired reads were merged using COPE v1.2.5, and each unique nucleotide sequence was defined as a clonotype. MiTCR v1.1 was used to align the clonotypes against IMGT TRBV, TRBD and TRBJ reference segments. Analysis was restricted to V-J combinations with a frequency above 0.0001, which covered roughly 99% of repertoires. The TCS score was defined as the ratio of F50 (clonal expansion) to E x V (chaos), calculated using BLOSUM62-based TCRdist between CDR3 peptides within each V-J. Welch's t-statistics and random forest reduced 500 to 550 V-J features to 10 to 15, which were used in a naive Bayes classifier (R e1071). Sample size was not statistically predetermined, and investigators were not blinded to group allocation. TCR Vbeta CDR3 sequencing of 140 or so peripheral blood samples (approximately 44 ophthalmopathy, roughly 74 hyperthyroidism and 17 progressor patients) is reported in the paper.

The TCR comes from a man aged 25-45 years with Graves disease. Donor details come from another sample of the same person, matched by shared clones. This material consisted of peripheral blood mononuclear cells (PBMCs), taken at new diagnosis, from a patient treated with antithyroid drugs. The rearranged segments are TRBV5-1 and TRBJ1-2; D gene: possibly TRBD1, on 5 matching bases. The CDR3 reads CASSLAPDIPEDYGYTF. The sequenced DNA: TGCGCCAGCAGCTTGGCCCCGGACATTCCCGAAGACTATGGCTACACCTTC.